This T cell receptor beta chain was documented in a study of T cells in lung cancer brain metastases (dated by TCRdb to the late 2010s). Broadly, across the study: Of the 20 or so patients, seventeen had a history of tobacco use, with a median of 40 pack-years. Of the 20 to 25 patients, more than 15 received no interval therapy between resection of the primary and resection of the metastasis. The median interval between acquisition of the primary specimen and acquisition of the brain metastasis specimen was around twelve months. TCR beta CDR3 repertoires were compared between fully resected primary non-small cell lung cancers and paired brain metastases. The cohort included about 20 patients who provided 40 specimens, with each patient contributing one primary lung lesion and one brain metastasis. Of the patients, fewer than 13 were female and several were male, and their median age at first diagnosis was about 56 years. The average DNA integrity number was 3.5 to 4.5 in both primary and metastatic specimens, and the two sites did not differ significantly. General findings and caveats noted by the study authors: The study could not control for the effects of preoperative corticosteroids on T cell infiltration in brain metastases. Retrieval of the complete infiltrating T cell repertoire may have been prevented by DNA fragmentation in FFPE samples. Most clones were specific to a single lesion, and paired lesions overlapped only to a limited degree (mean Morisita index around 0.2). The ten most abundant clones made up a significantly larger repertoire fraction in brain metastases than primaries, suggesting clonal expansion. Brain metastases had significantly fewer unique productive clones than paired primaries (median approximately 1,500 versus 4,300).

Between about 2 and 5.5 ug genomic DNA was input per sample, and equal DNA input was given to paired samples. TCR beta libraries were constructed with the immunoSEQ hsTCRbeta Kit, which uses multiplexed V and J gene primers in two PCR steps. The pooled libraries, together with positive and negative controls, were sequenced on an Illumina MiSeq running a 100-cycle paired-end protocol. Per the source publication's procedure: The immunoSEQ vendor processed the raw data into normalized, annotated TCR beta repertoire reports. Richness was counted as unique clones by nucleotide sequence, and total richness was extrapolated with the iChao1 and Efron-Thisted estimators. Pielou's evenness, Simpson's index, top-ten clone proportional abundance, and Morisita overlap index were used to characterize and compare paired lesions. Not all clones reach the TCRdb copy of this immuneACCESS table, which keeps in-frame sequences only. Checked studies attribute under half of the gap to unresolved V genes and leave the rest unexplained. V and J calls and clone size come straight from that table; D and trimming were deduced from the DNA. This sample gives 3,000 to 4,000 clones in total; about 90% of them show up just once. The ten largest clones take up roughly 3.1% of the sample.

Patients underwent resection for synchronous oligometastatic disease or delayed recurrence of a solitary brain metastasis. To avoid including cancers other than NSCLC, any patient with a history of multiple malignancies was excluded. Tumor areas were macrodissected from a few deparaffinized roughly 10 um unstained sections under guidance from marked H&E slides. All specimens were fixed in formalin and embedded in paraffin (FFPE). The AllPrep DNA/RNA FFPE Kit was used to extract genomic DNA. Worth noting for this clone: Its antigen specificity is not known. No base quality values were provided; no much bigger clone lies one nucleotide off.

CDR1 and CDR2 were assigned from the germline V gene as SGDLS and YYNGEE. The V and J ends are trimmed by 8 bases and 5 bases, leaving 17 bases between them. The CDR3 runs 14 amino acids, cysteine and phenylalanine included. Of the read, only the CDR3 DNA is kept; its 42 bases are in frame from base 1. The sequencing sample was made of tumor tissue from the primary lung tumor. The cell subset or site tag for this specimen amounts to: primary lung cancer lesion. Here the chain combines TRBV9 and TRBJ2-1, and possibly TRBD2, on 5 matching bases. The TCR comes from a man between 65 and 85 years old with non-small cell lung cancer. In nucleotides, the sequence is TGTGCCAGTTCAGGCTTGGGAGTAGACAATGAGCAGTTCTTC. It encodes CASSGLGVDNEQFF.